Sequencing of this TCR beta chain was carried out in a study of chemoradiotherapy in HPV16-positive cancers. Looked up from germline, CDR1 is SGHTA and CDR2 is FQGNSA. This CDR3 region has 14 residues. V lost 1 base and J lost 5; bases outside the gene matches: 2. Clones were read by immunoSEQ multiplex PCR, and TCRdb kept only the in-frame ones, dropping some. The sample records some 3,000 clones, roughly 90% being singletons. The material sequenced was tumor tissue, taken from a patient who underwent chemoradiotherapy. The sequence was collected from a human donor with HPV-associated anogenital cancer. This chain links TRBV7-2 with TRBJ2-5; 9 nucleotides match TRBD2. The CDR3 DNA reads as TGTGCCAGCAGCTTAGGTGCGGGGGGGGAGACCCAGTACTTC. It encodes CASSLGAGGETQYF.